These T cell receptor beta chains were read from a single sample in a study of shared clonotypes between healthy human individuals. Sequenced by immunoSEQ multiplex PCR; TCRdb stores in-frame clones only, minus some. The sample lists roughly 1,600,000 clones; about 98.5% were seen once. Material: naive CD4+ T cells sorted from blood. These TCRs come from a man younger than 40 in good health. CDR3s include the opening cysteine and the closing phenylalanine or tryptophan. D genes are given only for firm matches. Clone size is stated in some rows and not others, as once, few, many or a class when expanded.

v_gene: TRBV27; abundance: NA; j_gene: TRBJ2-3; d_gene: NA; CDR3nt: TGTGCCAGCAGTTTTTGGGGGAGGGGGACAGATACGCAGTATTTT; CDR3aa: CASSFWGRGTDTQYF
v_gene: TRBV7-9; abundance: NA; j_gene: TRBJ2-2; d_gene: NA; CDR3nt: TGTGCCAGCAGCTTAGGGAGGGGCACAAACACCGGGGAGCTGTTTTTT; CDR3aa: CASSLGRGTNTGELFF
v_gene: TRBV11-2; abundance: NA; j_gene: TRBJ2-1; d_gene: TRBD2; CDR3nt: TGTGCCAGCAGATACTGGGGGACTAGCGGGAGAGAGCAGTTCTTC; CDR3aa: CASRYWGTSGREQFF
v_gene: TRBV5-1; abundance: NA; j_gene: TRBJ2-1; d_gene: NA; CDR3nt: TGCGCCAGCAGCCTCCAGAGCGGAGAGTACAATGAGCAGTTCTTC; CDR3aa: CASSLQSGEYNEQFF
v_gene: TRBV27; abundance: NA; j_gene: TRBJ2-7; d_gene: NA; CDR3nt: TGTGCCAGCAGTCGCTTGTCAGCCGGATACGAGCAGTACTTC; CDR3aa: CASSRLSAGYEQYF
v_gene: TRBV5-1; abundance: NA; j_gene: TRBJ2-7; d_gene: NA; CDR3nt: TGCGCCAGCAGCTTCGGGCCTCAAGGGACACCTACCTGGGAGCAGTACTTC; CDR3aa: CASSFGPQGTPTWEQYF
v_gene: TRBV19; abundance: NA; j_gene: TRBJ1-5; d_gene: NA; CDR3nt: TGTGCCAGTAGTATCGGGAATCAGCCCCAGCATTTT; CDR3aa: CASSIGNQPQHF
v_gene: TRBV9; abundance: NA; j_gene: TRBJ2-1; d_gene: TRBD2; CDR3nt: TGTGCCAGCAGCCCACTAGCGGGAGGGCCGGGTGAGCAGTTCTTC; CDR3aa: CASSPLAGGPGEQFF
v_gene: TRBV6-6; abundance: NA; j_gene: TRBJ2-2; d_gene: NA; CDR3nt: TGTGCCAGCAGTTACGGTTCCGGGGAGCTGTTTTTT; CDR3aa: CASSYGSGELFF
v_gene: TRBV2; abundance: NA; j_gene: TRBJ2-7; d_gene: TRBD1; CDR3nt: TGTGCCAGCACGGACAGGGATAAGGACGAGCAGTACTTC; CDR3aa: CASTDRDKDEQYF
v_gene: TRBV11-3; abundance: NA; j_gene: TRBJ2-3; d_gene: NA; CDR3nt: TGTGCCAGCAGCTTAGGGGGAGCTGGCACAGATACGCAGTATTTT; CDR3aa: CASSLGGAGTDTQYF
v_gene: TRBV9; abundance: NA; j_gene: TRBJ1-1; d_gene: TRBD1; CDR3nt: TGTGCCAGCAGCGTAGAGGGGGCTTTTATGGCAGGTGAAGCTTTCTTT; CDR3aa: CASSVEGAFMAGEAFF
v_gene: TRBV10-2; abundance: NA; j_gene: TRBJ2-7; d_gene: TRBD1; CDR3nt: TGCGCCAGCACAGTAAGGACAGGGCTTGTCGAGCAGTACTTC; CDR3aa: CASTVRTGLVEQYF
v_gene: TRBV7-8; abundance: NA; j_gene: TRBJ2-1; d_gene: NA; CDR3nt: TGTGCCAGCAGCTTAGAGGTCTACATCGAGCAGTTCTTC; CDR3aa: CASSLEVYIEQFF
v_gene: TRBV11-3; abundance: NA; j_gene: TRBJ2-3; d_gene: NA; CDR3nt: TGTGCCAGCAGCTCCGCCGGGACCCAAGAACTCACAGATACGCAGTATTTT; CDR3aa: CASSSAGTQELTDTQYF
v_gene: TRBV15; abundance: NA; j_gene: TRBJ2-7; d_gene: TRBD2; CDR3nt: TGTGCCACCAGCAGAGCTAGCGGGAGCCCCGAGCAGTACTTC; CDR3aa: CATSRASGSPEQYF
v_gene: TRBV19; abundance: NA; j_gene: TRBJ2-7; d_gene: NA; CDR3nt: TGTGCCAGTAGAAGGGACATAAGATCCTACGAGCAGTACTTC; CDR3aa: CASRRDIRSYEQYF
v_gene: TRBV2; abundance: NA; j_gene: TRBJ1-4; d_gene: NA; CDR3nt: TGTGCCAGCAGTGCCTCCGGGACCTCGAATGAAAAACTGTTTTTT; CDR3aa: CASSASGTSNEKLFF
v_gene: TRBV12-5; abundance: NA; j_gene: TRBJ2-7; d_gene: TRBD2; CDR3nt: TGTGCTAGTGGAAGACTAGCGGGGGGCCCTAACGAGCAGTACTTC; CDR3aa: CASGRLAGGPNEQYF
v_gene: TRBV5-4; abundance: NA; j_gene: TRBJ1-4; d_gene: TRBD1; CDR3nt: TGTGCCAGCAGCCGGGACAGTCAAAAACTGTTTTTT; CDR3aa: CASSRDSQKLFF
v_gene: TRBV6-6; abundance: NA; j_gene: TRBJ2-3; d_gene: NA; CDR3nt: TGTGCCAGCAGTTACTCAGAGATCGCAGATACGCAGTATTTT; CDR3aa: CASSYSEIADTQYF
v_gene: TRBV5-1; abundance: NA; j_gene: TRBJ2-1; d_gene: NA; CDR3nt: TGCGCCAGCAGCTTGGCTGCGGACTACAATGAGCAGTTCTTC; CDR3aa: CASSLAADYNEQFF
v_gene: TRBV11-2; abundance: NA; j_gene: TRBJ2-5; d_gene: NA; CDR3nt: TGTGCCAGCAGCTTAGACCTGGGCTACGAAGAGACCCAGTACTTC; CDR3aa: CASSLDLGYEETQYF
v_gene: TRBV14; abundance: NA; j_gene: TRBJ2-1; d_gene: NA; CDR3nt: TGTGCCAGCAGCCAAGCGGGGGGCCATGAGCAGTTCTTC; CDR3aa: CASSQAGGHEQFF
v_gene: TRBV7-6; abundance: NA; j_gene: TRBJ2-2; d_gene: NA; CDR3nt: TGTGCCAGCAGCTTAGAGGGACGGTACACCGGGGAGCTGTTTTTT; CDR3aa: CASSLEGRYTGELFF
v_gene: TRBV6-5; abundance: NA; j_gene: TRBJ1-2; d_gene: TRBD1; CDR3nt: TGTGCCAGCAGTTACGAGGGCAGGGGGTACTATGGCTACACCTTC; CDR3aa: CASSYEGRGYYGYTF
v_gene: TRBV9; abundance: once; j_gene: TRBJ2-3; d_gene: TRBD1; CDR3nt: TGTGCCAGCAGCGTATCCGAGGCAGGGGGAACAGATACGCAGTATTTT; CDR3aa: CASSVSEAGGTDTQYF
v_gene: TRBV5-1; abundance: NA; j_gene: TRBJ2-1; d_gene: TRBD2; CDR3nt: TGCGCCAGCAGCTCTACTAGCGGGAGGGCCTGGAATAGTGGATACAATGAGCAGTTCTTC; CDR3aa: CASSSTSGRAWNSGYNEQFF
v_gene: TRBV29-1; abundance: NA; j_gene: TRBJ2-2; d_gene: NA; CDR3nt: TGCAGCGTCGGGTCGGGGCCGACCGGGGAGCTGTTTTTT; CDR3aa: CSVGSGPTGELFF
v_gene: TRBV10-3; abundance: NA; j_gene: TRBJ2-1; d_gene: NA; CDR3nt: TGTGCCGAGATCCAGTGGGGGAGTGGGAATGAGCAGTTCTTC; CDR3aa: CAEIQWGSGNEQFF
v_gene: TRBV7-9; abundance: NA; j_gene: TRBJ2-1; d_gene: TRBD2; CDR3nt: TGTGCCAGCAGTTTCGAAGGACTAGGGAACAATGAGCAGTTCTTC; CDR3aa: CASSFEGLGNNEQFF
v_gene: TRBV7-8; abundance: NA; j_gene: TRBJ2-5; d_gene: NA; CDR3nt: TGTGCCAGCAGCTTAATAGGGTCCCGAGGGACCCAGTACTTC; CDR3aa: CASSLIGSRGTQYF
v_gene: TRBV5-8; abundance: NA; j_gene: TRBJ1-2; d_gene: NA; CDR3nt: TGTGCCAGCAGCTTGGACTATGGCTACACCTTC; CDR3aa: CASSLDYGYTF
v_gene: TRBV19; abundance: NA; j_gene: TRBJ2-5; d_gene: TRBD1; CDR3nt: TGTGCCAGTAGTACGGGGACAGGGGGCGCGGAGACCCAGTACTTC; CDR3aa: CASSTGTGGAETQYF
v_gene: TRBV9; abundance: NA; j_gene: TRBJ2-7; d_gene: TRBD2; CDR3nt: TGTGCCAGCAGCGGGAGCGGGGGACCCCTCGAGCAGTACTTC; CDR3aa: CASSGSGGPLEQYF
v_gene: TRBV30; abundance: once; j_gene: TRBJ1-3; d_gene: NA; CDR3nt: TGTGCCTGGACCTACTTTAGTCCTGGAAACACCATATATTTT; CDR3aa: CAWTYFSPGNTIYF
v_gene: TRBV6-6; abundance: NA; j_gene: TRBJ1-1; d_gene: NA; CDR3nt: TGTGCCAGCAGTTACCCATTGCGGCGGAACACTGAAGCTTTCTTT; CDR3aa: CASSYPLRRNTEAFF
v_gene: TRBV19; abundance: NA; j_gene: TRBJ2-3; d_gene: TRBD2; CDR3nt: TGTGCCAGTAGCTTGGGACTACCCACAGATACGCAGTATTTT; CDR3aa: CASSLGLPTDTQYF
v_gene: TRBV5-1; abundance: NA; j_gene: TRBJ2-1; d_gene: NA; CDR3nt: TGCGCCAGCAGCTTGGTCCCACCTGGGGATGAGCAGTTCTTC; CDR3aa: CASSLVPPGDEQFF
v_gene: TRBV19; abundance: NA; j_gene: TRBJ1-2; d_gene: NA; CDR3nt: TGTGCCAGTAGTGTCGGGGCGGGGGCGAATTCGGGCTACACCTTC; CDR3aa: CASSVGAGANSGYTF
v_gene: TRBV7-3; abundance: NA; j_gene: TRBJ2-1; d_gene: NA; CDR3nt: TGTGCCAGCAGCTACTACAGTGGGACCTACAATGAGCAGTTCTTC; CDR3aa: CASSYYSGTYNEQFF
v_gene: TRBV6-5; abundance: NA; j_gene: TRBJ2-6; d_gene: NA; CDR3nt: TGTGCTTCGATGCCCTCTGGGGCCAACGTCCTGACTTTC; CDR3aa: CASMPSGANVLTF
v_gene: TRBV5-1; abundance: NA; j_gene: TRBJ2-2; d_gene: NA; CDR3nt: TGCGCCAGCAGCACGGTGACAGGGAACACCGGGGAGCTGTTTTTT; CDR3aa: CASSTVTGNTGELFF
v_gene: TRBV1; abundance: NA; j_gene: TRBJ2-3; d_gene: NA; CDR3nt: TGCACCAGCAGCCGGGGGCTAGCGGGAGTCGTAGATACGCAGTATTTT; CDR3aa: CTSSRGLAGVVDTQYF
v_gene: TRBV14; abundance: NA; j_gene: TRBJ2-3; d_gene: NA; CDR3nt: TGTGCCAGCTCACCGTGGGGGAATACGCAGTATTTT; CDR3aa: CASSPWGNTQYF
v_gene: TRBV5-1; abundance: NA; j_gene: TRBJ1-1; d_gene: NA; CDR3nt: TGCGCCAGCAGCTTGGTGTTGGGAAAGAACACTGAAGCTTTCTTT; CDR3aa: CASSLVLGKNTEAFF
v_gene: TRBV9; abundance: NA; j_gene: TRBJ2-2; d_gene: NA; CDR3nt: TGTGCCAGCAGCGTAGCTGGCAGCGTAGAGTACACCGGGGAGCTGTTTTTT; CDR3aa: CASSVAGSVEYTGELFF
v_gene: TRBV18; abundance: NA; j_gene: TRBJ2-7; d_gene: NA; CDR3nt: TGTGCCAGCTCACCACCCGTGTTTTCCTACGAGCAGTACTTC; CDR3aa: CASSPPVFSYEQYF
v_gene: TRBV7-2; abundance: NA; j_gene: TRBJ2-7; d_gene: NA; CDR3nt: TGTGCCAGCAGCTTACGCAGGGACTCCTACGAGCAGTACTTC; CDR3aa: CASSLRRDSYEQYF